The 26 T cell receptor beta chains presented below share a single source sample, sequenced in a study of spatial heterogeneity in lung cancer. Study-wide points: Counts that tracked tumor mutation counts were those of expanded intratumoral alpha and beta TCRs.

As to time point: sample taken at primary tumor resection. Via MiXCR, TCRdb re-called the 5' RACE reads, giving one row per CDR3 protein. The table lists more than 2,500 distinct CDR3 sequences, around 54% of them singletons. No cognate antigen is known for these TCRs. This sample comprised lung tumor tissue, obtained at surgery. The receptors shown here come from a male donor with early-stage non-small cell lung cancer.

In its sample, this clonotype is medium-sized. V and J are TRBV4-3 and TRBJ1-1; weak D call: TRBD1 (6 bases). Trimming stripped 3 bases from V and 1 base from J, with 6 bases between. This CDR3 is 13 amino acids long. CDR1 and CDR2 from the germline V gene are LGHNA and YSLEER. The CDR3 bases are TGCGCCAGCAGCCAGGACAGGAACACTGAAGCTTTCTTT. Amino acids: CASSQDRNTEAFF.

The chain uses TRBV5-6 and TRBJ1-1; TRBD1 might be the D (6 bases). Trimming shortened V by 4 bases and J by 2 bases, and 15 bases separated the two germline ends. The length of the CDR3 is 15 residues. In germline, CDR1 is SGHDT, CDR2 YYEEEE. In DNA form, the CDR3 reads TGTGCCAGCAGCCTACCAGGACAGCAAAACACTGAAGCTTTCTTT. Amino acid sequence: CASSLPGQQNTEAFF.

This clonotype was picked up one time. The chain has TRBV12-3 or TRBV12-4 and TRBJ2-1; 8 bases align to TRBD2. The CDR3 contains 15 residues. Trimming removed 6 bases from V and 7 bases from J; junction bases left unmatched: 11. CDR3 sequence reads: CASRFTSGSFNEQFF. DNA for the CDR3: TGTGCCAGCAGGTTTACCAGCGGGAGCTTTAATGAGCAGTTCTTC.

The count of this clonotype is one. The CDR3: CASSFVPGGRAGDEQFF. In DNA form, the CDR3 reads TGTGCCAGCAGTTTCGTCCCTGGTGGGAGGGCTGGGGATGAGCAGTTCTTC. This chain connects TRBV28 to TRBJ2-1; TRBD2 aligns across 7 bases. Trimming removed 3 bases from V and 8 bases from J; junction bases left unmatched: 16. Germline loops: CDR1 MDHEN, CDR2 SYDVKM. CDR3 length: 17 amino acids.

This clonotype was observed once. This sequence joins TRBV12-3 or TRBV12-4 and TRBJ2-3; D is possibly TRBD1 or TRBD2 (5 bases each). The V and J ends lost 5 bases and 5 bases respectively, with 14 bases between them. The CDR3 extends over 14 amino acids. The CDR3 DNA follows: TGTGCCAGCAGTCCGGGGACCGAGGGAGATACGCAGTATTTT. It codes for CASSPGTEGDTQYF.

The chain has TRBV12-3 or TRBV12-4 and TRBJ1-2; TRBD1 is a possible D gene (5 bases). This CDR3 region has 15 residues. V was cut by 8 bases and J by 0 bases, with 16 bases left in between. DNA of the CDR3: TGTGCCAGCGCTGAGTGGGGACTCGCTAACTATGGCTACACCTTC. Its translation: CASAEWGLANYGYTF.

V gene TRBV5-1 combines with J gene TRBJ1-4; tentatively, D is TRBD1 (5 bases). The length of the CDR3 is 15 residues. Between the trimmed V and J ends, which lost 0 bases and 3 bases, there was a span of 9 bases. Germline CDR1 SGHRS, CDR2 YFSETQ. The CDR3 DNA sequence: TGCGCCAGCAGCTTGGTTGGGGGAGCTAATGAAAAACTGTTTTTT. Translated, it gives CASSLVGGANEKLFF.

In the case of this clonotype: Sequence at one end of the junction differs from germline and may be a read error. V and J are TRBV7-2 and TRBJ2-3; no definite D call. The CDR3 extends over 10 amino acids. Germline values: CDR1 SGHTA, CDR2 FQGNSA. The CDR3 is CASSLARPDF. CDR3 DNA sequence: TGTGCCAGCAGCTTAGCGCGACCAGATTTT. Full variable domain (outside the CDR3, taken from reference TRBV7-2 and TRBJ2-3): GAGVSQSPSNKVTEKGKDVELRCDPISGHTALYWYRQSLGQGLEFLIYFQGNSAPDKSGLPSDRFSAERTGGSVSTLTIQRTQQEDSAVYLCASSLARPDFGPGTRLTVL.

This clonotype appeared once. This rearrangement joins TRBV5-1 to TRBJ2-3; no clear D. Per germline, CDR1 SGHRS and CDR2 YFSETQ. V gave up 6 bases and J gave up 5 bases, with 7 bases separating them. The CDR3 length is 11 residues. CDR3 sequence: CASNRGDTQYF. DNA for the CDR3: TGCGCCAGCAACCGTGGAGATACGCAGTATTTT.

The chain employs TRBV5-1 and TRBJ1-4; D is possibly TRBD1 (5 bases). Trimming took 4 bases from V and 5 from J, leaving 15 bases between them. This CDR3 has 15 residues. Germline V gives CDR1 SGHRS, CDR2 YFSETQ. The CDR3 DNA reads TGCGCCAGCAGCCCGAGGGACGGTTGGAATGAAAAACTGTTTTTT. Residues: CASSPRDGWNEKLFF.

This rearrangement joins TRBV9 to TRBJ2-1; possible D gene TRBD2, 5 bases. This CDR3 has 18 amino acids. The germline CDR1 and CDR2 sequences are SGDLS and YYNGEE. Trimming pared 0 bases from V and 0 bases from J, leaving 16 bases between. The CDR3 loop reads CASSVVEELPHSYNEQFF. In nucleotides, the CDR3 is TGTGCCAGCAGCGTAGTGGAGGAACTTCCCCACTCCTACAATGAGCAGTTCTTC.

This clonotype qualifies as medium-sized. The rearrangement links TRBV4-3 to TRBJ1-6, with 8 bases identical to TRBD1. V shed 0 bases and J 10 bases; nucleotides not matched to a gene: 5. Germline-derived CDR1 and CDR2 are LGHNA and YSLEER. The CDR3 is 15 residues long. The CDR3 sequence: CASSQEARGLSPLHF. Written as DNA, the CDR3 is TGCGCCAGCAGCCAAGAAGCCAGGGGGCTCTCACCCCTCCACTTT.

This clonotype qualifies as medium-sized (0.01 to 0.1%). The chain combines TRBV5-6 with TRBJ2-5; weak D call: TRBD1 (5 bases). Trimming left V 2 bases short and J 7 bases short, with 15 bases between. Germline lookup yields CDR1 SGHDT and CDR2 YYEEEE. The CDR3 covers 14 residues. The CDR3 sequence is CASSFLSGKGTQYF. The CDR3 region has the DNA TGTGCCAGCAGCTTTTTGTCAGGGAAGGGGACCCAGTACTTC.

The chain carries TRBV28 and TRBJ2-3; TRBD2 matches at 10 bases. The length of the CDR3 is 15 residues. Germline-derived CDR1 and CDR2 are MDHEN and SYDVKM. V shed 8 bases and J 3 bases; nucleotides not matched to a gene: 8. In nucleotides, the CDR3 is TGTGCCAGCGGACGGGCTAGCGGGGGAACAGATACGCAGTATTTT. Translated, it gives CASGRASGGTDTQYF.

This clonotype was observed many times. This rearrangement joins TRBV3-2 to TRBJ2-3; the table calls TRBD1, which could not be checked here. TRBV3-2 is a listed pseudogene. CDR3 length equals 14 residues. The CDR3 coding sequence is TGTGCCAGCAGCCCCAACAGGCGGCGGGATACGCAGTATTTT. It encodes CASSPNRRRDTQYF.

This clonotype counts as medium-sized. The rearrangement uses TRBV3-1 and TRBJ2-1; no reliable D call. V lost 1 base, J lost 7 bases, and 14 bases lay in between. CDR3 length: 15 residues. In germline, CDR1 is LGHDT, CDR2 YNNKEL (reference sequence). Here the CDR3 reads CASSQGTGPRNEQFF. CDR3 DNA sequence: TGTGCCAGCAGCCAAGGTACCGGCCCCCGGAATGAGCAGTTCTTC.

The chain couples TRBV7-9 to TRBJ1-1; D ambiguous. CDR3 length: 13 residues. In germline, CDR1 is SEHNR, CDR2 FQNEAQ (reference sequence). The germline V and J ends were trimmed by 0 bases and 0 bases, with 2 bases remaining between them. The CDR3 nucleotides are TGTGCCAGCAGCTTAGCGCTGAACACTGAAGCTTTCTTT. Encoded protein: CASSLALNTEAFF.

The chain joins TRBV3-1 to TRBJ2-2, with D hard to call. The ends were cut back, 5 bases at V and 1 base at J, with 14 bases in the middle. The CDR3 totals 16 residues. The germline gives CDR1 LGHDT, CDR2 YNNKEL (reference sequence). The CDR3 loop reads CASSLEQLRNTGELFF. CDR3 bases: TGTGCCAGCAGCTTAGAACAACTCAGGAACACCGGGGAGCTGTTTTTT.

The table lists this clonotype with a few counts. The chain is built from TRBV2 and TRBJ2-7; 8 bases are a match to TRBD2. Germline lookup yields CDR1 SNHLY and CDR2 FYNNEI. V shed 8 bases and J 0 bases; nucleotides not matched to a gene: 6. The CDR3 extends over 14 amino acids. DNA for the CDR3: TGTGCCAGCCGCGCCGGGGGGGTCTCCTACGAGCAGTACTTC. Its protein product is CASRAGGVSYEQYF.

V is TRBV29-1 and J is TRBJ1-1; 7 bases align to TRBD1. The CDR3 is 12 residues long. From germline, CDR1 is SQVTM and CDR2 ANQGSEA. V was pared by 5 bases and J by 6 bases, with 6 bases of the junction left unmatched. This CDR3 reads CSVSEGTAEAFF. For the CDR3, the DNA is TGCAGCGTTTCAGAGGGGACAGCTGAAGCTTTCTTT. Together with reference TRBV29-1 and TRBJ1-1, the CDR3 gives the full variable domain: SAVISQKPSRDICQRGTSLTIQCQVDSQVTMMFWYRQQPGQSLTLIATANQGSEATYESGFVIDKFPISRPNLTFSTLTVSNMSPEDSSIYLCSVSEGTAEAFFGQGTRLTVV.

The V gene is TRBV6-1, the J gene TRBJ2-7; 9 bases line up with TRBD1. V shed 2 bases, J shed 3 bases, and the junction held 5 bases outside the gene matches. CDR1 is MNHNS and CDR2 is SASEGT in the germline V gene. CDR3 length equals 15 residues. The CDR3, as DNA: TGTGCCAGCAGTGAATTCGACAGGGGGGTCTACGAGCAGTACTTC. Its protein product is CASSEFDRGVYEQYF.

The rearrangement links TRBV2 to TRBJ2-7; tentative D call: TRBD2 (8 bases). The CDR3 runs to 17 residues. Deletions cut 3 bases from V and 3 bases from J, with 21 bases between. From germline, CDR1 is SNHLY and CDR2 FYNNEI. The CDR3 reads CASSDQRGLAGNYEQYF. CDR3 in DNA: TGTGCCAGCAGTGACCAAAGGGGGCTAGCGGGCAACTACGAGCAGTACTTC.

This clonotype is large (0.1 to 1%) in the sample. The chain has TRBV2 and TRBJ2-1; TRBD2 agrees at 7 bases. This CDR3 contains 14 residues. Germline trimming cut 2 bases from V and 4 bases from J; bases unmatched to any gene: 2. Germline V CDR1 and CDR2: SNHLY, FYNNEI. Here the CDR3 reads CASSELGGYNEQFF. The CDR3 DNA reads TGTGCCAGCAGTGAATTGGGGGGGTACAATGAGCAGTTCTTC.

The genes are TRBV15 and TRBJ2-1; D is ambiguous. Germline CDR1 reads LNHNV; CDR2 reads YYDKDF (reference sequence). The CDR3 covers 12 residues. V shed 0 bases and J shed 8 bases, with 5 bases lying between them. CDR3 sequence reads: CATSRDRDEQFF. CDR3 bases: TGTGCCACCAGCAGAGATAGAGATGAGCAGTTCTTC.

The CDR3 nucleotides are TGCGCCAGCAGTGATTTAGCCCCCCGGCCGATCAGCTATGGCTACACCTTC. Residues: CASSDLAPRPISYGYTF. The V and J genes are TRBV10-2 and TRBJ1-2; D is ambiguous. This CDR3 is built from 17 residues. Trimming took 3 bases from V and 4 from J, leaving 21 bases between them. The germline V gene encodes CDR1 WSHSY and CDR2 SAAADI.

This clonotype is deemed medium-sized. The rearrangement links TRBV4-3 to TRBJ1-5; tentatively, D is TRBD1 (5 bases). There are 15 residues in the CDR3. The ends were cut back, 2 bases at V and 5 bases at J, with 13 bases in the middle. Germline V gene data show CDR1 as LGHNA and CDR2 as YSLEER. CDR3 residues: CASSQIPGTYQPQHF. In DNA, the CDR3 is TGCGCCAGCAGCCAAATTCCCGGGACCTATCAGCCCCAGCATTTT.